Below, 5 T cell receptor beta chains from the same sample are listed, as sequenced in a study of metastatic and nonmetastatic thyroid tumors. TCRdb used MiXCR to call clones anew from the PCR reads. The sample consists of about 92,000 clones, about 15% of them appearing once. Thyroid surgery was performed in patients who had received no treatment beforehand. Input material: blood. The receptor source for this set is a female donor with papillary thyroid cancer or a benign thyroid nodule (not recorded which). Some clones in this sample may be carry-over from other donors' samples.

There are many counts of this clone. The J gene is TRBJ1-5, the V gene TRBV12-5; D gene unclear. This CDR3 has 14 residues. Trimming left V 6 bases short and J 1 base short, with 10 bases between. Per the germline V gene, CDR1 is LGHNT and CDR2 is FRNRAP. CDR3 in amino acids: CASGPSWSNQPQHF. For the CDR3, the DNA is TGTGCTAGTGGCCCTAGTTGGAGCAATCAGCCCCAGCATTTT. Together with reference TRBV12-5 and TRBJ1-5, the CDR3 gives the full variable domain: DARVTQTPRHKVTEMGQEVTMRCQPILGHNTVFWYRQTMMQGLELLAYFRNRAPLDDSGMPKDRFSAEMPDATLATLKIQPSEPRDSAVYFCASGPSWSNQPQHFGDGTRLSIL.

This clone showed up many times. V is TRBV5-4 and J is TRBJ1-1; D perhaps matches TRBD1 (5 bases). The CDR3 is made up of 12 amino acids. V was shortened by 2 bases and J by 7 bases, with 9 bases between the two germline ends. Germline assignment: CDR1 SGHNT and CDR2 YYREEE (reference sequence). The CDR3 sequence: CASSFREYEAFF. The CDR3 DNA reads as TGTGCCAGCAGCTTCAGGGAGTATGAAGCTTTCTTT.

This clone was picked up many times. This chain connects TRBV10-3 to TRBJ1-2, with D perhaps matching TRBD1 (6 bases). Germline CDR1 ENHRY, CDR2 SYGVKD. The V and J ends lost 8 bases and 8 bases respectively, with 15 bases between them. The CDR3 is made up of 12 amino acids. The CDR3 is CAIGGGARGYTF. The CDR3 DNA follows: TGTGCCATCGGGGGGGGGGCGCGAGGCTACACCTTC.

This clone was detected only a few times. The chain uses TRBV27 and TRBJ2-2; a possible D gene is TRBD1 (6 bases). Germline values: CDR1 MNHEY, CDR2 SMNVEV (reference sequence). The CDR3 length is 16 residues. The ends were cut back, 6 bases at V and 11 bases at J, with 25 bases in the middle. The CDR3 nucleotides are TGTGCCAGCAGGTGTGAGCTTCAGGGGCCTGCCGTCGAGCTGTTTTTT. Translating gives CASRCELQGPAVELFF.

This clone has a handful of counts. A much larger clone lies a single base off, so this may be a read error. This chain uses TRBV29-1 with TRBJ1-3, with D perhaps matching TRBD1 (5 bases). V was clipped by 7 bases and J by 9 bases, with 22 bases between them. CDR3 length: 14 amino acids. Germline CDR1 SQVTM, CDR2 ANQGSEA. The CDR3 protein is CSAGTAGCAGTIYF. Written as DNA, the CDR3 is TGCAGCGCTGGGACTGCGGGATGTGCTGGCACCATATATTTT.